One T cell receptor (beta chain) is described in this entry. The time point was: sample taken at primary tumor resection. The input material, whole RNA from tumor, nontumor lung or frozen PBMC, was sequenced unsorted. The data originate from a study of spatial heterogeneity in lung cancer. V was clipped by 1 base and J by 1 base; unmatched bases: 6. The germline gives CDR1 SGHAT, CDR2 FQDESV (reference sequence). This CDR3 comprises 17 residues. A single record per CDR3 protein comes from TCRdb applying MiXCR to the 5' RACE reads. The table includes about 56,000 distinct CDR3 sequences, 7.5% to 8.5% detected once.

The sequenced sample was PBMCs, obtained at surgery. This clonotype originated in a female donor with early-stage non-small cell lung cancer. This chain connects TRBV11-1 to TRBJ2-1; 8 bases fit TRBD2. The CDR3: CASSLDLRGVSYNEQFF. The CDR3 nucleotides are TGTGCCAGCAGCTTAGATTTGCGGGGGGTGTCCTACAATGAGCAGTTCTTC.